This is a list of T cell receptor beta chains from one sample in a study of shared clonotypes between healthy human individuals. Profiled with immunoSEQ multiplex PCR; TCRdb holds only in-frame clones, not every one. The table lists fewer than 600,000 clones, about four fifths of them singletons. Sequenced sample: PBMCs. All receptors derive from a woman aged 40-49 years in good health. Some clones in this sample may be carry-over from other donors' samples. Both conserved end residues are part of each CDR3. The D gene is left open where the match is weak. A clone size is listed for some rows: how often the clone was seen (once, few, many), or a class if it is expanded.

D	size	V	length	J	CDR3	DNA
TRBD1	.	TRBV19	14	TRBJ2-5	CASSRQGAWETQYF	TGTGCCAGTAGCCGACAGGGGGCTTGGGAGACCCAGTACTTC
TRBD1	.	TRBV11-2	14	TRBJ2-5	CASSLDRPQETQYF	TGTGCCAGCAGCTTGGACAGGCCTCAAGAGACCCAGTACTTC
.	.	TRBV27	16	TRBJ2-1	CASTEFVPPSYNEQFF	TGTGCCAGCACTGAATTCGTTCCCCCCTCCTACAATGAGCAGTTCTTC
.	once	TRBV21-1	18	TRBJ2-6	CASSKEVADSLWRRGLTF	TGTGCCAGCAGCAAAGAGGTGGCTGACTCGCTCTGGAGGAGGGGCCTGACTTTC
TRBD1	.	TRBV19	15	TRBJ2-7	CASSMYGTGTYEQYF	TGTGCCAGTAGTATGTATGGGACAGGGACCTACGAGCAGTACTTC
.	few	TRBV5-1	16	TRBJ2-2	CASSLAVLASTGELFF	TGCGCCAGCAGCTTGGCTGTCCTAGCTAGCACCGGGGAGCTGTTTTTT
.	.	TRBV6-1	14	TRBJ2-3	CASSRDPSTDTQYF	TGTGCCAGCAGCCGGGACCCTAGCACAGATACGCAGTATTTT
.	once	TRBV7-6	15	TRBJ1-1	CASSLGPGTNTEAFF	TGTGCCAGCAGCTTAGGACCAGGGACGAACACTGAAGCTTTCTTT
.	.	TRBV15	12	TRBJ2-5	CATSRDRETQYF	TGTGCCACCAGCAGAGATCGAGAGACCCAGTACTTC
.	.	TRBV10-3	15	TRBJ1-1	CAISESPDMNTEAFF	TGTGCCATCAGTGAGTCACCGGATATGAACACTGAAGCTTTCTTT
.	.	TRBV7-8	14	TRBJ1-5	CASSLALRGQAQHF	TGTGCCAGCAGCTTAGCGCTACGGGGCCAAGCCCAGCATTTT
TRBD2	.	TRBV5-4	18	TRBJ2-3	CASRAGTSGSLGTDTQYF	TGTGCCAGCAGAGCCGGGACTAGCGGGAGTTTGGGGACAGATACGCAGTATTTT
TRBD2	.	TRBV10-3	15	TRBJ2-1	CAISGLLAGDNEQFF	TGTGCCATCAGTGGTTTGCTAGCGGGAGACAATGAGCAGTTCTTC
.	.	TRBV2	14	TRBJ2-2	CASKISGNTGELFF	TGTGCCAGCAAGATTAGCGGGAACACCGGGGAGCTGTTTTTT
.	few	TRBV28	12	TRBJ2-2	CASSLSQRELFF	TGTGCCAGCAGTTTAAGCCAGCGGGAGCTGTTTTTT
TRBD2	.	TRBV5-1	16	TRBJ2-2	CASSNRTSGVHGELFF	TGCGCCAGCAGCAACCGGACTAGCGGCGTTCACGGGGAGCTGTTTTTT
.	.	TRBV28	13	TRBJ2-5	CASSDPGWETQYF	TGTGCCAGCTCAGACCCAGGGTGGGAGACCCAGTACTTC
.	.	TRBV13	14	TRBJ2-7	CASSYSRELYEQYF	TGTGCCAGCAGCTACTCCCGGGAGCTCTACGAGCAGTACTTC
.	.	TRBV7-2	13	TRBJ1-1	CASSVGENTEAFF	TGTGCCAGCAGCGTAGGAGAAAACACTGAAGCTTTCTTT
.	.	TRBV5-5	14	TRBJ1-2	CASSFQEANYGYTF	TGTGCCAGCAGCTTCCAAGAAGCCAACTATGGCTACACCTTC
TRBD1	.	TRBV7-9	15	TRBJ2-5	CASSPPPTGGETQYF	TGTGCCAGCAGCCCCCCTCCTACAGGGGGCGAGACCCAGTACTTC
.	few	TRBV20-1	10	TRBJ1-1	CSATTREAFF	TGCAGTGCTACCACACGTGAAGCTTTCTTT
TRBD1	.	TRBV5-6	15	TRBJ2-7	CASSLQDRGTDEQYF	TGTGCCAGCAGCCTCCAGGACAGGGGTACGGACGAGCAGTACTTC
.	once	TRBV7-2	14	TRBJ2-1	CASSFSNSYNEQFF	TGTGCCAGCAGTTTTAGTAACTCCTACAATGAGCAGTTCTTC
.	.	TRBV2	14	TRBJ1-2	CASSESQLSRGYTF	TGTGCCAGCAGTGAGAGTCAGCTGAGCCGTGGCTACACCTTC
TRBD1	.	TRBV28	17	TRBJ1-1	CASSPNLGTGENTEAFF	TGTGCCAGCAGCCCGAACCTAGGGACAGGAGAGAACACTGAAGCTTTCTTT
TRBD2	.	TRBV10-3	15	TRBJ2-5	CAISESTSGTETQYF	TGTGCCATCAGTGAGTCGACTAGCGGGACTGAGACCCAGTACTTC
.	once	TRBV28	16	TRBJ1-1	CASTAWVGLGNTEAFF	TGTGCCAGCACTGCTTGGGTCGGGTTGGGGAACACTGAAGCTTTCTTT
.	.	TRBV9	15	TRBJ1-5	CASSVGPASDQPQHF	TGTGCCAGCAGCGTAGGGCCGGCATCCGATCAGCCCCAGCATTTT
TRBD1	.	TRBV7-3	15	TRBJ2-2	CASSPGQTGTGELFF	TGTGCCAGCAGCCCGGGACAGACAGGCACCGGGGAGCTGTTTTTT
TRBD2	.	TRBV2	15	TRBJ2-7	CASRTSSGRSYEQYF	TGTGCCAGCAGAACCTCTAGCGGGAGGTCCTACGAGCAGTACTTC
.	.	TRBV2	12	TRBJ2-5	CASTGVGETQYF	TGTGCCAGCACGGGGGTGGGGGAGACCCAGTACTTC